Below, 18 T cell receptor beta chains from the same sample are listed, as sequenced in a study of radiotherapy plus CTLA-4 blockade in lung cancer. TCRdb keeps only in-frame clones here, not all; method: immunoSEQ multiplex PCR. The table lists tens of thousands of clones, approximately 85% of them singletons. Sequencing used peripheral blood, obtained from a patient treated with radiotherapy plus ipilimumab. These receptors were taken from a human donor with non-small cell lung cancer who had stable disease on radiotherapy plus ipilimumab.

This clone was seen once. V and J are TRBV7-2 and TRBJ2-3; D gene uncertain. This CDR3 contains 12 residues. Trimming stripped 5 bases from V and 5 bases from J, with 8 bases between. The germline gives CDR1 SGHTA, CDR2 FQGNSA. CDR3 DNA: TGTGCCAGCAGCCTAGAGCTAGATACGCAGTATTTT. This encodes CASSLELDTQYF. The complete variable domain, with remaining parts taken from reference TRBV7-2 and TRBJ2-3, reads GAGVSQSPSNKVTEKGKDVELRCDPISGHTALYWYRQSLGQGLEFLIYFQGNSAPDKSGLPSDRFSAERTGGSVSTLTIQRTQQEDSAVYLCASSLELDTQYFGPGTRLTVL.

This clone was detected a few times. The V gene is TRBV9, the J gene TRBJ1-4; no clear D. Germline V lookup: CDR1 SGDLS, CDR2 YYNGEE. This CDR3 has 15 residues. V lost 0 bases and J lost 3, with 9 bases in between. CDR3 in DNA: TGTGCCAGCAGCGTAGGAGGGCTCGCTAATGAAAAACTGTTTTTT. It yields the protein CASSVGGLANEKLFF.

The rearrangement links TRBV4-1 to TRBJ2-5; the match to TRBD2 covers 10 bases. After removal of 3 bases from V and 0 bases from J, the junction contained 13 bases not matched to a gene. CDR1 MGHRA and CDR2 YSYEKL come from the germline V gene. The CDR3 totals 19 residues. CDR3 in amino acids: CASSQWAPLLAGYQETQYF. The DNA of the CDR3 is TGCGCCAGCAGCCAGTGGGCTCCTCTACTAGCGGGATACCAAGAGACCCAGTACTTC.

V and J are TRBV6-5 and TRBJ1-2; D might be TRBD1 (6 bases). The CDR3 loop spans 14 amino acids. Trimming shortened V by 7 bases and J by 0 bases, and 12 bases separated the two germline ends. The V gene's germline CDR1 is MNHEY and CDR2 SVGAGI. This chain's CDR3 is CASMDSATNYGYTF. In DNA form, the CDR3 reads TGTGCCAGCATGGACAGTGCTACTAACTATGGCTACACCTTC.

The rearrangement joins TRBV5-4 to TRBJ2-7; D remains ambiguous. CDR3 length: 15 residues. The germline CDR1 and CDR2 sequences are SGHNT and YYREEE (reference sequence). V gave up 6 bases and J gave up 2 bases, with 18 bases separating them. In DNA form, the CDR3 reads TGTGCCAGCACCAAATTTAATGGGCAGACCTACGAGCAGTACTTC. Its protein is CASTKFNGQTYEQYF.

The V call is TRBV6-6, the J call TRBJ1-2, with 7 bases identical to TRBD1. CDR1 is MNHNY and CDR2 is SVGAGI in the germline V gene (reference sequence). The CDR3 spans 14 residues. V shed 2 bases, J shed 8 bases, and the junction held 8 bases outside the gene matches. The CDR3 sequence: CASSYEDRLWGYTF. CDR3 coding DNA: TGTGCCAGCAGTTACGAGGACAGGTTGTGGGGCTACACCTTC.

This rearrangement joins TRBV6-5 to TRBJ2-2, with D perhaps matching TRBD1 (6 bases). CDR1 MNHEY and CDR2 SVGAGI come from the germline V gene. Trimming removed 6 bases from V and 1 base from J, with 12 bases in between. CDR3 size: 15 residues. The DNA of the CDR3 is TGTGCCAGCAGGCAACTCAGGGGGAACACCGGGGAGCTGTTTTTT. Its translation is CASRQLRGNTGELFF.

Only one count was recorded for this clone. At one end the junction does not follow the germline gene, possibly because of a read error. CDR3 bases: TGTGCCAGCAACCAAGAAGGGCCTGGGCGGGAGGGCCACGAGCAGTACTTC. Translated: CASNQEGPGREGHEQYF. The chain employs TRBV4-2 and TRBJ2-7; TRBD2 matches at 9 bases. The CDR3 covers 17 residues. Germline V gives CDR1 LGHNA, CDR2 YNFKEQ.

The rearrangement joins TRBV6-5 to TRBJ2-7; TRBD1 might be the D (5 bases). This CDR3 has 13 amino acids. Trimming took 3 bases from V and 3 from J, leaving 9 bases between them. Germline assignment: CDR1 MNHEY and CDR2 SVGAGI. CDR3 residues: CASSYARDYEQYF. DNA of the CDR3: TGTGCCAGCAGTTATGCCAGGGACTACGAGCAGTACTTC.

This clone appeared a single time. The V gene is TRBV5-6, the J gene TRBJ1-1, with TRBD1 identical over 11 bases. This CDR3 contains 14 residues. The germline gives CDR1 SGHDT, CDR2 YYEEEE. Losses at the gene ends were 4 bases for V and 6 bases for J; bases not matched to a gene: 5. CDR3 region: CASSRGQGDPEAFF. CDR3 bases: TGTGCCAGCAGCAGGGGACAGGGGGACCCTGAAGCTTTCTTT.

The CDR3 here is CASSRGGNPGELFF. CDR3 DNA sequence: TGTGCCAGCAGCAGGGGAGGTAATCCCGGGGAGCTGTTTTTT. The chain couples TRBV21-1 to TRBJ2-2; the tabulated D call, TRBD2, remains unverified against the DNA. TRBV21-1 is termed a pseudogene. The CDR3 extends over 14 amino acids.

A single count supports this clone. The chain combines TRBV2 with TRBJ1-4; D is unresolved. The CDR3 runs to 14 residues. In germline, CDR1 is SNHLY, CDR2 FYNNEI. V lost 6 bases to trimming and J lost 0 bases, with 8 bases between them. Written as DNA, the CDR3 is TGTGCCAGCAGCGTAGACTCAACTAATGAAAAACTGTTTTTT. Translation: CASSVDSTNEKLFF.

This clone was counted a few times. The J gene is TRBJ2-7, the V gene TRBV10-3; TRBD2 matches 7 bases. Germline trimming cut 2 bases from V and 5 bases from J; bases unmatched to any gene: 3. The germline gives CDR1 ENHRY, CDR2 SYGVKD. CDR3 length: 13 amino acids. The DNA for the CDR3 is TGTGCCATCAGTGAGGGACTAGGCCACGAGCAGTACTTC. This encodes CAISEGLGHEQYF.

The V and J genes are TRBV7-2 and TRBJ2-1; the D gene is possibly TRBD2 (7 bases). The CDR3 has 15 residues. V was shortened by 1 base and J by 4 bases, with 11 bases between the two germline ends. In germline, CDR1 is SGHTA, CDR2 FQGNSA. CDR3 residues: CASSLEGGGYNEQFF. CDR3 DNA: TGTGCCAGCAGCTTAGAAGGGGGAGGGTACAATGAGCAGTTCTTC. Variable domain in full (rest from reference TRBV7-2 and TRBJ2-1): GAGVSQSPSNKVTEKGKDVELRCDPISGHTALYWYRQSLGQGLEFLIYFQGNSAPDKSGLPSDRFSAERTGGSVSTLTIQRTQQEDSAVYLCASSLEGGGYNEQFFGPGTRLTVL.

The chain recombines TRBV7-8 with TRBJ1-1; no definite D call. Germline V gene data show CDR1 as SGHVS and CDR2 as FQNEAQ. The length of the CDR3 is 12 residues. V lost 5 bases, J lost 1 base, and 5 bases lay in between. The CDR3 region is CASSTENTEAFF. The CDR3 DNA reads as TGTGCCAGCAGCACAGAGAACACTGAAGCTTTCTTT.

This rearrangement joins TRBV15 to TRBJ2-1, with 9 positions matching TRBD2. The length of the CDR3 is 16 residues. The germline V gene has CDR1 LNHNV and CDR2 YYDKDF (reference sequence). Trimming removed 0 bases from V and 5 bases from J; junction bases left unmatched: 5. CDR3 in DNA: TGTGCCACCAGCAGAGAGGGTAGCGGGAGTCACAATGAGCAGTTCTTC. This codes for CATSREGSGSHNEQFF.

The J gene is TRBJ2-7, the V gene TRBV11-2; weak D call: TRBD1 (6 bases). The CDR3 is made up of 14 amino acids. In germline, CDR1 is SGHAT, CDR2 FQNNGV. The ends were cut back, 1 base at V and 0 bases at J, with 7 bases in the middle. CDR3 coding DNA: TGTGCCAGCAGCTTAGCGGACAGCTCCTACGAGCAGTACTTC. Amino acid sequence: CASSLADSSYEQYF.

A few counts support this clone. This chain links TRBV30 with TRBJ1-2; tentative D call: TRBD1 (6 bases). Per germline, CDR1 GTSNPN and CDR2 SVGIG (reference sequence). Trimming cost V 3 bases and J 6 bases, with 14 bases left between them. This CDR3 is built from 13 residues. The DNA of the CDR3 is TGTGCCTGGAGGGGCACAGGGAGTAATGGCTACACCTTC. Translating gives CAWRGTGSNGYTF.